One sample yielded the 2 T cell receptor beta chains listed below, sequenced in a study of control samples from healthy donors and cancer patients (dated by TCRdb to about 2020). The library was obtained by the immunoSEQ multiplex PCR assay. This immuneACCESS table, as held by TCRdb, lists in-frame sequences with V and J called but not all clones. Of the missing ones, under half trace to an unresolved V gene in checked studies; the others have no known cause. The sample table shows about 20,000 clones, and more than 75% are seen once. Jointly, the top ten make up around 10% of the sample. Material for sequencing was PBMCs. The receptors derive from a woman in her fifties or sixties with head and neck cancer.

V usage is TRBV7-8 and J usage is TRBJ2-1; TRBD2 aligns across 7 bases. Per germline, CDR1 SGHVS and CDR2 FQNEAQ. The junction had 11 bases not matched to a gene; V was cut back by 2 bases and J by 10 bases. The CDR3 extends over 15 amino acids. The CDR3 sequence: CASSLTGGLAGEQFF. CDR3 coding DNA: TGTGCCAGCAGCTTAACGGGAGGACTCGCTGGGGAGCAGTTCTTC.

This clone was counted between two and nine times. CDR3 residues: CAISATENTEAFF. CDR3 sequence (DNA): TGTGCCATCAGCGCGACAGAGAACACTGAAGCTTTCTTT. This sequence joins TRBV10-3 and TRBJ1-1, with D tentatively TRBD1 (5 bases). The CDR3 runs to 13 residues. Germline V CDR1 and CDR2: ENHRY, SYGVKD. The V end lost 6 bases, the J end lost 1 base, and 9 bases lay between the germline ends.